This T cell receptor beta chain was recorded in a study of T cell responses to AZD1222 COVID-19 vaccine. Study findings and constraints: Clonal diversity may have been underestimated in mostly white British donors. Dominant CD4 TCR responses targeted spike regions 160-218 and 743-854.

V lost 3 bases and J 1 base, leaving 14 bases between the germline ends. The CDR3 has 15 residues. CDR1 is SGHRS and CDR2 is YFSETQ in the germline V gene. In regard to this clone: No antigen is known for it.

Data came from immunoSEQ multiplex PCR; TCRdb stores just in-frame clones and leaves some out. This sample has about 130,000 clones, with roughly 84% found just once. This receptor was identified in an adult in good health. The gene calls are TRBV5-1 and TRBJ2-7, with a tentative D call TRBD1 (6 bases). Material: peripheral blood, obtained on day 0 of AZD1222 vaccination. DNA of the CDR3: TGCGCCAGCAGCTGGGGGACACACAAATCCTACGAGCAGTACTTC. It encodes CASSWGTHKSYEQYF. The full variable domain, rest sourced from reference TRBV5-1 and TRBJ2-7, is KAGVTQTPRYLIKTRGQQVTLSCSPISGHRSVSWYQQTPGQGLQFLFEYFSETQRNKGNFPGRFSGRQFSNSRSEMNVSTLELGDSALYLCASSWGTHKSYEQYFGPGTRLTVT.